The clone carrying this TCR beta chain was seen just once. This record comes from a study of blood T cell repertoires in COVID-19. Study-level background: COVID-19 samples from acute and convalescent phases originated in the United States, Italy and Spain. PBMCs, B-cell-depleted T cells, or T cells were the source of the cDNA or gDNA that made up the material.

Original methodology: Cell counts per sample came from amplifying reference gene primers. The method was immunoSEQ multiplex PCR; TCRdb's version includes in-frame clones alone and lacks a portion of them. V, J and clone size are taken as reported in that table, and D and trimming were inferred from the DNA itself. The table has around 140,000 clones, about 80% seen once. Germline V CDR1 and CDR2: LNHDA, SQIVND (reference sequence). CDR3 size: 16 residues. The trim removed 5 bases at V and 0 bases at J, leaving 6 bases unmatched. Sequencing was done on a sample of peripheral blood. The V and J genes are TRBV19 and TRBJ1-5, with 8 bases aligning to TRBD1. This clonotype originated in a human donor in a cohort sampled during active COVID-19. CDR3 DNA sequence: TGTGCCAGTAGTGAGGACAGGGCTTATAGCAATCAGCCCCAGCATTTT. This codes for CASSEDRAYSNQPQHF.